This TCR beta chain came from a study of PD-L1 blockade in urothelial cancer. Study background: Atezolizumab was started by patients around 2014 at 1,200 mg intravenously every 3 weeks. Analysis of the blood was performed 3 weeks (second dose) and 6 weeks after treatment start.

The CDR3 sequence is 13 residues long. CDR1 is LNHNV and CDR2 is YYDKDF in the germline V gene (reference sequence). V dropped 0 bases and J dropped 7 bases, with 9 bases sitting between them. The time point here: peripheral blood 6 weeks after treatment start. The assay was immunoSEQ multiplex PCR, and TCRdb's table has in-frame clones only and misses some. The data contain about 120,000 clones, approximately 90% of them seen just once; the ten biggest clones take up 1.5% to 2%. The sequencing here drew on PBMCs, taken around atezolizumab (anti-PD-L1) treatment. This TCR was recovered from a man aged 55 to 70 with urothelial cancer. V and J are TRBV15 and TRBJ1-1; D unresolved. CDR3 amino acids: CATSREIVGEAFF. CDR3 in DNA: TGTGCCACCAGCAGAGAAATAGTCGGTGAAGCTTTCTTT.